The T cell receptor beta chain described here comes from a study of blood T cell repertoires in COVID-19. The overall study: Material from acute and convalescent COVID-19 was sourced from the United States, Italy and Spain. From T cells, B-cell-depleted T cells, or PBMCs came the material, which was cDNA or gDNA.

The junction had 5 bases not matched to a gene; V was cut back by 5 bases and J by 5 bases. The CDR3 is made up of 13 amino acids. Per the study methods: Reference gene primer amplification yielded estimated nucleated cell counts. The method was immunoSEQ multiplex PCR; TCRdb's version includes in-frame clones alone and lacks a portion of them. The V and J calls and clone size were taken over from that table, and D and trimming were inferred from the DNA. Among 150,000 or so clones listed, 80% to 90% were seen once. Material for sequencing was peripheral blood. This sequence was found in a human donor with acute or convalescent COVID-19. The donor label of this sample is uncertain. The chain employs TRBV12-3 or TRBV12-4 and TRBJ1-2; 7 bases agree with TRBD1. The DNA of the CDR3 is TGTGCCAGCAGTCAAGGGGGCGCATATGGCTACACCTTC. This encodes CASSQGGAYGYTF.